This T cell receptor (beta chain) was captured in a study of blood T cell repertoires in COVID-19. Study background: Whether acute or convalescent, the COVID-19 samples came from the United States, Italy and Spain. T cells, B-cell-depleted T cells, or PBMCs supplied cDNA or gDNA.

The V gene end was trimmed by 4 bases and the J gene end by 7 bases; junction bases not matched to a gene: 6. Germline CDR1 and CDR2: PRHDT and FYEKMQ (reference sequence). The CDR3 covers 13 residues. Original processing notes: Reference gene primer amplification in the assay estimated nucleated cell counts. The data were produced by immunoSEQ multiplex PCR, yet TCRdb's version contains in-frame clones alone and is incomplete. The DNA gave D and trimming, while V, J and clone size come from that table. The table includes about 110,000 clones, over 75% detected once. The material sequenced was peripheral blood. The chain couples TRBV13 to TRBJ1-1; 7 bases are shared with TRBD1. The TCR was taken from a woman in her 50s with acute or convalescent COVID-19. The CDR3 loop is CASSSGQLVEAFF. In nucleotides, the CDR3 is TGTGCCAGCAGCTCGGGACAGTTGGTTGAAGCTTTCTTT.